The 14 T cell receptor beta chains in this list originate from one sample, sequenced in a study of shared T cell receptors in the human thymus. Repertoires were generated with immunoSEQ multiplex PCR, while TCRdb's copy carries only in-frame clones and drops some. In the table there are hundreds of thousands of clones, around 87% of which are singletons. This sample also belongs to another study, concerning human thymus T cells.

Sequenced: thymocytes. Receptor source: a boy less than two years old with a congenital heart defect.

V usage is TRBV5-6 and J usage is TRBJ2-5, with TRBD2 matching over 7 bases. The junction had 6 bases not matched to a gene; V was cut back by 2 bases and J by 2 bases. Germline CDR1 is SGHDT and CDR2 is YYEEEE. The CDR3 consists of 15 residues. The CDR3 DNA reads as TGTGCCAGCAGCTTTTGGACTAGAGGGCAAGAGACCCAGTACTTC. Its protein product is CASSFWTRGQETQYF.

V usage is TRBV13 and J usage is TRBJ2-7, with TRBD2 identical over 11 bases. The CDR3 extends over 18 amino acids. Germline CDR1 reads PRHDT; CDR2 reads FYEKMQ (reference sequence). The trim removed 3 bases at V and 2 bases at J, leaving 12 bases unmatched. The CDR3 is CASSLKGLADRFPYEQYF. The CDR3 coding sequence is TGTGCCAGCAGCTTGAAGGGACTAGCGGACCGATTCCCCTACGAGCAGTACTTC.

This sequence joins TRBV4-3 and TRBJ2-1; tentatively, D is TRBD1 (6 bases). V gave up 4 bases and J gave up 2 bases, with 18 bases separating them. CDR3 size: 17 residues. The germline V gene has CDR1 LGHNA and CDR2 YSLEER. The CDR3 protein is CASSPFPGTRAYNEQFF. The CDR3 DNA sequence: TGCGCCAGCAGCCCGTTCCCGGGGACACGGGCCTACAATGAGCAGTTCTTC.

The V and J genes are TRBV27 and TRBJ2-3; 12 bases map to TRBD2. Germline V gene data show CDR1 as MNHEY and CDR2 as SMNVEV (reference sequence). The ends lost 5 bases at V and 0 bases at J; junction bases unmatched: 9. The CDR3 contains 18 residues. This chain's CDR3 is CASSTLAGGYPSTDTQYF. DNA of the CDR3: TGTGCCAGCAGTACCCTAGCGGGAGGGTACCCTAGCACAGATACGCAGTATTTT.

This clone was counted between two and nine times. This sequence joins TRBV28 and TRBJ2-7; D not resolved. The germline V gene encodes CDR1 MDHEN and CDR2 SYDVKM. The CDR3 contains 14 residues. Trimming left V 6 bases short and J 2 bases short, with 14 bases between. CDR3 amino acids: CASSMQSGTYEQYF. As DNA, the CDR3 is TGTGCCAGCAGCATGCAGTCGGGTACCTACGAGCAGTACTTC.

The CDR3 sequence is CASRILAGGTGELFF. DNA of the CDR3: TGTGCCAGCAGAATACTAGCGGGGGGCACCGGGGAGCTGTTTTTT. The rearrangement joins TRBV6-6 to TRBJ2-2, with TRBD2 matching over 12 bases. The CDR3 consists of 15 residues. CDR1 and CDR2 (germline): MNHNY, SVGAGI (reference sequence). J lost 4 bases, V lost 6 bases, and 3 bases had no gene match.

The chain uses TRBV13 and TRBJ1-5, with a possible D match to TRBD1 (6 bases). CDR3 size: 13 residues. The V gene lost 4 bases and the J gene lost 7 bases, with 11 bases spanning the gap. From germline, CDR1 is PRHDT and CDR2 FYEKMQ (reference sequence). The DNA of the CDR3 is TGTGCCAGCAGCTATGGGGGCGACCAGCCCCAGCATTTT. It codes for CASSYGGDQPQHF.

V usage is TRBV7-9 and J usage is TRBJ2-7; TRBD2 matches at 7 bases. This CDR3 region has 15 residues. The ends lost 1 base at V and 2 bases at J; junction bases unmatched: 5. Germline CDR1 reads SEHNR; CDR2 reads FQNEAQ (reference sequence). The CDR3 is CASSLVAGVPYEQYF. In DNA form, the CDR3 reads TGTGCCAGCAGCTTAGTGGCGGGGGTACCCTACGAGCAGTACTTC. The complete variable domain, with remaining parts taken from reference TRBV7-9 and TRBJ2-7, reads DTGVSQNPRHKITKRGQNVTFRCDPISEHNRLYWYRQTLGQGPEFLTYFQNEAQLEKSRLLSDRFSAERPKGSFSTLEIQRTEQGDSAMYLCASSLVAGVPYEQYFGPGTRLTVT.

This chain connects TRBV14 to TRBJ2-7, with D perhaps TRBD1 (5 bases). CDR1 and CDR2 (germline): SGHDN, FVKESK. V lost 1 base to trimming and J lost 5 bases, with 12 bases between them. This CDR3 has 14 amino acids. The CDR3 region is CASSQGRQGHEQYF. The CDR3 DNA is TGTGCCAGCAGCCAAGGTCGGCAGGGTCACGAGCAGTACTTC.

The chain carries TRBV30 and TRBJ2-3; D might be TRBD2 (5 bases). There are 14 residues in the CDR3. Germline CDR1 GTSNPN, CDR2 SVGIG (reference sequence). Trimming shortened V by 0 bases and J by 8 bases, and 15 bases separated the two germline ends. The CDR3 is CAWSVRRAPGTQYF. CDR3 nucleotides: TGTGCCTGGAGTGTAAGGCGGGCCCCGGGTACGCAGTATTTT.

The chain uses TRBV9 and TRBJ2-1; D not certain. The CDR3 covers 15 residues. Looked up from germline, CDR1 is SGDLS and CDR2 is YYNGEE. Deletions cut 3 bases from V and 1 base from J, with 11 bases between. The DNA of the CDR3 is TGTGCCAGCAGCGCCTGCTGGAGATCCTACAATGAGCAGTTCTTC. Translated: CASSACWRSYNEQFF.

The chain is built from TRBV28 and TRBJ1-2; TRBD1 matches 7 bases. The junction had 9 bases not matched to a gene; V was cut back by 4 bases and J by 7 bases. Germline lookup yields CDR1 MDHEN and CDR2 SYDVKM. The CDR3 totals 14 residues. CDR3 nucleotides: TGTGCCAGCAGTTCGTCAAACAGGGGCGGTGGCTACACCTTC. Translated, it gives CASSSSNRGGGYTF.

V and J are TRBV20-1 and TRBJ2-5; D unresolved. The germline gives CDR1 DFQATT, CDR2 SNEGSKA (reference sequence). The CDR3 covers 11 residues. Trimming stripped 2 bases from V and 5 bases from J, with 6 bases between. CDR3 sequence reads: CSARPCETQYF. The CDR3 nucleotides read TGCAGTGCTAGACCCTGTGAGACCCAGTACTTC.

The chain is built from TRBV5-4 and TRBJ1-1; no firm D call. Trimming pared 2 bases from V and 2 bases from J, leaving 7 bases between. In germline, CDR1 is SGHNT, CDR2 YYREEE (reference sequence). This CDR3 contains 13 residues. CDR3 sequence (DNA): TGTGCCAGCAGCTTTAGACTTAACACTGAAGCTTTCTTT. Its translation: CASSFRLNTEAFF. Full variable domain (rest looked up from reference TRBV5-4 and TRBJ1-1): ETGVTQSPTHLIKTRGQQVTLRCSSQSGHNTVSWYQQALGQGPQFIFQYYREEENGRGNFPPRFSGLQFPNYSSELNVNALELDDSALYLCASSFRLNTEAFFGQGTRLTVV.